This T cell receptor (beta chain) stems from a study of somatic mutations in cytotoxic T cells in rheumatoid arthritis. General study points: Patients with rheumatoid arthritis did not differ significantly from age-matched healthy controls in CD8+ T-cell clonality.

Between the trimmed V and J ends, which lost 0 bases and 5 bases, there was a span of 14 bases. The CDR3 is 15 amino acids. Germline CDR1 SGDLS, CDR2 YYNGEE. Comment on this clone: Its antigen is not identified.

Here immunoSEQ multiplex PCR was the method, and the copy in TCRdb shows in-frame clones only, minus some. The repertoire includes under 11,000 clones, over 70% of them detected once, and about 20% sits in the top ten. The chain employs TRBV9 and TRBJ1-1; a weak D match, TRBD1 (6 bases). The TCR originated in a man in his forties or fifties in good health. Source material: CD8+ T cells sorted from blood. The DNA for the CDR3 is TGTGCCAGCAGCGTAGAGGGGGGGCTAGGGACTGAAGCTTTCTTT. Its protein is CASSVEGGLGTEAFF.